These T cell receptor beta chains were read from a single sample in a study of cytomegalovirus exposure and HLA in healthy donors. Profiling relied on immunoSEQ multiplex PCR, and the TCRdb table lists in-frame clones only, not all of them. This repertoire shows over 60,000 clones, 65% to 75% found once; its top ten account for 5.4%. Material: PBMCs. All receptors come from a woman in her twenties or thirties in good health and CMV-seronegative. Both conserved end residues are part of each CDR3. D genes are given only for firm matches. Size tells how often a clone was seen (once, few, many) or the class of an expanded clone, and some rows leave it out.

TRBD2 | once | TRBJ2-1 | TRBV29-1 | CSVGGRRGEQFF | TGCAGCGTTGGCGGGAGGAGAGGTGAGCAGTTCTTC
- | - | TRBJ2-2 | TRBV19 | CASSINNNVGELFF | TGTGCCAGTAGTATTAACAATAACGTCGGGGAGCTGTTTTTT
TRBD1 | - | TRBJ2-7 | TRBV5-1 | CASSLGTGNYEQYF | TGCGCCAGCAGCTTGGGGACAGGCAACTACGAGCAGTACTTC
- | - | TRBJ2-1 | TRBV28 | CASSVAAGNEQFF | TGTGCCAGCAGCGTAGCAGCCGGTAATGAGCAGTTCTTC
TRBD2 | - | TRBJ2-1 | TRBV15 | CATSRPPGAASGNYNEQFF | TGTGCCACCAGCAGACCCCCCGGTGCGGCTAGCGGAAATTACAATGAGCAGTTCTTC
- | - | TRBJ1-5 | TRBV19 | CASSIGTGRSPQHF | TGTGCCAGTAGTATAGGAACAGGCCGCTCGCCCCAGCATTTT
- | - | TRBJ1-4 | TRBV7-2 | CASSLALNEKLFF | TGTGCCAGCAGCCTCGCGTTGAATGAAAAACTGTTTTTT
TRBD2 | - | TRBJ2-2 | TRBV10-3 | CAISEASTSGSNTGELFF | TGTGCCATCAGTGAGGCCTCAACTAGCGGCTCGAACACCGGGGAGCTGTTTTTT
- | - | TRBJ2-6 | TRBV7-9 | CASSPPYSGANVLTF | TGTGCCAGCAGCCCTCCCTACTCTGGGGCCAACGTCCTGACTTTC
TRBD2 | - | TRBJ2-7 | TRBV19 | CASGTSGSYEQYF | TGTGCCAGTGGGACTAGCGGGAGTTACGAGCAGTACTTC
TRBD1 | - | TRBJ1-5 | TRBV7-9 | CASSVTGEGQPQHF | TGTGCCAGCAGCGTTACAGGGGAAGGTCAGCCCCAGCATTTT
TRBD1 | once | TRBJ1-2 | TRBV11-2 | CASSFRQGAGYTF | TGTGCCAGCAGCTTCCGACAGGGGGCTGGCTACACCTTC
TRBD1 | - | TRBJ2-1 | TRBV6-6 | CASRDREEVRDEQFF | TGTGCCAGCCGGGACAGGGAGGAGGTGAGGGATGAGCAGTTCTTC
TRBD1 | - | TRBJ2-7 | TRBV18 | CASSPRTGDYEQYF | TGTGCCAGCTCACCAAGGACAGGGGACTACGAGCAGTACTTC
TRBD2 | - | TRBJ2-7 | TRBV10-3 | CAISDSTGGGYEQYF | TGTGCCATCAGTGACTCCACGGGAGGGGGCTACGAGCAGTACTTC
TRBD2 | - | TRBJ2-1 | TRBV7-9 | CASSLDLAGGSYNEQFF | TGTGCCAGCAGCTTAGACCTAGCGGGAGGATCCTACAATGAGCAGTTCTTC
- | - | TRBJ1-4 | TRBV19 | CASSIASGTTNEKLFF | TGTGCCAGTAGTATAGCCTCAGGCACAACTAATGAAAAACTGTTTTTT
TRBD1 | - | TRBJ1-5 | TRBV19 | CASTPDRNLGQPQHF | TGTGCCAGTACTCCGGACAGGAATCTAGGTCAGCCCCAGCATTTT
TRBD2 | few | TRBJ2-1 | TRBV11-2 | CASSLSGRRGEQFF | TGTGCCAGCAGTCTGAGCGGGAGGCGAGGTGAGCAGTTCTTC
TRBD2 | - | TRBJ2-7 | TRBV18 | CASSPSGREEQYF | TGTGCCAGCTCACCAAGCGGGAGGGAAGAGCAGTACTTC
- | once | TRBJ1-1 | TRBV19 | CASSIPIQGTTEAFF | TGTGCCAGTAGTATCCCAATCCAGGGCACCACTGAAGCTTTCTTT
- | - | TRBJ1-6 | TRBV19 | CASSIDQRRDSPLHF | TGTGCCAGTAGTATAGATCAGCGGAGGGACTCACCCCTCCACTTT
- | - | TRBJ2-7 | TRBV6-5 | CASSDPAGSSYEQYF | TGTGCCAGCAGCGACCCGGCGGGGAGCTCCTACGAGCAGTACTTC
- | few | TRBJ1-4 | TRBV5-3 | CARSPPRREKRAANEKLFF | TGTGCCAGAAGCCCCCCCAGGAGGGAGAAGCGTGCGGCTAATGAAAAACTGTTTTTT
TRBD1 | few | TRBJ1-2 | TRBV7-3 | CASSPGQGPWGYTF | TGTGCCAGCAGCCCGGGACAGGGGCCCTGGGGCTACACCTTC
- | few | TRBJ2-2 | TRBV6-1 | CASSEWAGTGELFF | TGTGCCAGCAGTGAATGGGCGGGAACCGGGGAGCTGTTTTTT
TRBD2 | - | TRBJ2-1 | TRBV5-1 | CASSPGLAGGYEQFF | TGCGCCAGCAGCCCGGGACTAGCGGGAGGGTACGAGCAGTTCTTC
TRBD1 | few | TRBJ2-2 | TRBV11-2 | CASSHGDRANTGELFF | TGTGCCAGCAGCCATGGGGACAGGGCTAACACCGGGGAGCTGTTTTTT
TRBD2 | - | TRBJ2-5 | TRBV6-4 | CASSDPLAPGETQYF | TGTGCCAGCAGTGACCCACTAGCGCCAGGGGAGACCCAGTACTTC
- | - | TRBJ1-2 | TRBV30 | CAWSAPLSDPISSYGYTF | TGTGCCTGGAGTGCGCCCCTTAGCGACCCTATCTCGAGCTATGGCTACACCTTC
TRBD1 | - | TRBJ1-2 | TRBV5-4 | CASSLFDRDSYGYTF | TGTGCCAGCAGCCTATTCGACAGGGATTCCTATGGCTACACCTTC
- | - | TRBJ1-3 | TRBV6-1 | CASRAPLMGNTIYF | TGTGCCAGCAGGGCTCCCTTGATGGGAAACACCATATATTTT
TRBD1 | - | TRBJ2-7 | TRBV28 | CASRRQGTLGEQYF | TGTGCCAGCAGACGACAGGGGACCCTGGGAGAGCAGTACTTC